The text below deals with one T cell receptor (beta chain). Its antigen remains unknown. CDR3 length equals 13 residues. Trimming cost V 8 bases and J 1 base, with 12 bases left between them. Germline loops: CDR1 MNHEY, CDR2 SVGEGT. Researchers took RNA transcripts and amplified the TCR beta CDR3 regions from them. The TCR CDR3 was amplified in a first-round RT-PCR using the HTBI primer set. TCRdb reanalysed the multiplex PCR reads using MiXCR and keeps one entry per CDR3 protein. The sample includes approximately 590,000 distinct CDR3 sequences, around a sixth of them seen just once. The data were taken from a study of T cells in Graves' hyperthyroidism and ophthalmopathy. Points from the study as a whole: Onset of ophthalmopathy came a median approximately 6 months after the model predicted it. The majority of expanded thyroid clonotypes above 0.001 also appeared in blood.

It was uncontrolled infection, other autoimmune disease, pregnancy or lactation that excluded patients. Clinical symptoms, serum thyroxine and TRAb, thyroid ultrasound and orbital computed tomography were used for the diagnoses. Sequenced material: blood. This chain uses TRBV6-2 or TRBV6-3 with TRBJ2-7; either TRBD1 or TRBD2 may supply D (5 bases each). The source is a woman in her 30s with Graves' hyperthyroidism. In DNA form, the CDR3 reads TGTGCCAGCGCGAGGGACCGATCCTACGAGCAGTACTTC. Protein product: CASARDRSYEQYF.